Each of the 23 T cell receptor beta chains below was sequenced from the same sample in a study of cytomegalovirus exposure and HLA in healthy donors. Amplification used 60 Vbeta primers and 13 Jbeta primers. Data came from immunoSEQ multiplex PCR; TCRdb stores just in-frame clones and leaves some out. The sample carries around 190,000 clones, 79% recorded once. The sequencing input was PBMCs. Receptors were obtained from a woman in her twenties or thirties in good health and CMV-seropositive.

This chain links TRBV5-6 with TRBJ2-3, with a tentative D call TRBD1 (6 bases). The germline gives CDR1 SGHDT, CDR2 YYEEEE. Deletions cut 5 bases from V and 5 bases from J, with 21 bases between. This CDR3 spans 16 amino acids. In nucleotides, the CDR3 is TGTGCCAGCAGTTCTGGATCAGGGGAGCATAAAGATACGCAGTATTTT. Translating it yields CASSSGSGEHKDTQYF. Full variable domain (outside the CDR3, taken from reference TRBV5-6 and TRBJ2-3): DAGVTQSPTHLIKTRGQQVTLRCSPKSGHDTVSWYQQALGQGPQFIFQYYEEEERQRGNFPDRFSGHQFPNYSSELNVNALLLGDSALYLCASSSGSGEHKDTQYFGPGTRLTVL.

The V call is TRBV6-1, the J call TRBJ1-4; 10 nucleotides match TRBD1. With 9 bases clipped from V and 6 bases from J, the junction kept 7 bases outside the gene matches. Germline lookup yields CDR1 MNHNS and CDR2 SASEGT. CDR3 length: 14 residues. The CDR3, as DNA: TGTGCCAGTAGGAGGACAGGGGGGGATGAAAAACTGTTTTTT. It translates to CASRRTGGDEKLFF.

In nucleotides, the CDR3 is TGTGCCACCCGTAGGAGGGAAGGCGGCTACACCTTC. Protein sequence: CATRRREGGYTF. The chain uses TRBV2 and TRBJ1-2, with unresolved D. CDR3 length equals 12 residues. Trimming removed 10 bases at V and 8 bases at J, with 17 bases between. Looked up from germline, CDR1 is SNHLY and CDR2 is FYNNEI.

This clone has a handful of counts. V is TRBV7-2 and J is TRBJ2-2, with D possibly matching TRBD2 (5 bases). Germline V gene sequence: CDR1 SGHTA, CDR2 FQGNSA. CDR3 length: 16 residues. The V gene lost 0 bases and the J gene lost 1 base, with 9 bases spanning the gap. CDR3 region: CASSLAQRLNTGELFF. CDR3 DNA: TGTGCCAGCAGCTTAGCGCAGCGGCTGAACACCGGGGAGCTGTTTTTT.

The V and J genes are TRBV6-5 and TRBJ2-5; D is ambiguous. From germline, CDR1 is MNHEY and CDR2 SVGAGI. This CDR3 region has 16 residues. The germline V and J ends were trimmed by 0 bases and 5 bases, with 16 bases remaining between them. CDR3 sequence: CASSYSVLRLYETQYF. In nucleotides, the CDR3 is TGTGCCAGCAGTTACTCGGTCCTGAGACTTTATGAGACCCAGTACTTC.

The chain carries TRBV4-2 and TRBJ1-3; maybe TRBD1 (6 bases). The CDR3 extends over 12 amino acids. The germline gives CDR1 LGHNA, CDR2 YNFKEQ. The V gene lost 6 bases and the J gene lost 6 bases, with 9 bases spanning the gap. The CDR3 DNA is TGTGCCAGCAGTCAGGGGCCAAACACCATATATTTT. Its translation is CASSQGPNTIYF.

The CDR3 DNA reads TGTGCCAGCAGGAACGGACTAGCGGGACAAGAGACCCAGTACTTC. It yields the protein CASRNGLAGQETQYF. The V call is TRBV2, the J call TRBJ2-5; 12 positions agree with TRBD2. The CDR3 length is 15 residues. Germline V gene sequence: CDR1 SNHLY, CDR2 FYNNEI. V trimming: 6 bases; J trimming: 2 bases; junction bases outside the gene matches: 4.

V gene TRBV7-7 combines with J gene TRBJ2-2, with a weak D call TRBD2 (5 bases). CDR3 length: 15 amino acids. Germline CDR1 and CDR2: SSHAT and FNYEAQ (reference sequence). V shed 1 base and J shed 2 bases, with 8 bases lying between them. In nucleotides, the CDR3 is TGTGCCAGCAGCTTAGGGACTGGTAACACCGGGGAGCTGTTTTTT. It codes for CASSLGTGNTGELFF. The full variable domain, rest sourced from reference TRBV7-7 and TRBJ2-2, is GAGVSQSPRYKVTKRGQDVTLRCDPISSHATLYWYQQALGQGPEFLTYFNYEAQPDKSGLPSDRFSAERPEGSISTLTIQRTEQRDSAMYRCASSLGTGNTGELFFGEGSRLTVL.

This clone was observed a handful of times. The CDR3, as DNA: TGTGCCAGCAGTGACGAGCGGGAGTCAGATACGCAGTATTTT. Its protein product is CASSDERESDTQYF. V gene TRBV6-4 combines with J gene TRBJ2-3, with 8 bases lining up with TRBD2. The junction had 2 bases not matched to a gene; V was cut back by 2 bases and J by 4 bases. The V gene's germline CDR1 is MRHNA and CDR2 SNTAGT. This CDR3 has 14 residues.

This clone was counted once. The rearrangement uses TRBV19 and TRBJ2-7; 8 bases are shared with TRBD1. Germline V lookup: CDR1 LNHDA, CDR2 SQIVND (reference sequence). After removal of 3 bases from V and 4 bases from J, the junction contained 8 bases not matched to a gene. CDR3 length: 15 amino acids. CDR3 region: CASSIVQGVQYEQYF. CDR3 coding DNA: TGTGCCAGTAGTATTGTACAGGGGGTGCAGTACGAGCAGTACTTC. The full variable domain, rest sourced from reference TRBV19 and TRBJ2-7, is DGGITQSPKYLFRKEGQNVTLSCEQNLNHDAMYWYRQDPGQGLRLIYYSQIVNDFQKGDIAEGYSVSREKKESFPLTVTSAQKNPTAFYLCASSIVQGVQYEQYFGPGTRLTVT.

This clone was recorded only once. The genes are TRBV6-5 and TRBJ1-4; weak D call: TRBD1 (6 bases). Trimming removed 5 bases from V and 0 bases from J, with 7 bases in between. The CDR3 runs to 14 residues. Germline assignment: CDR1 MNHEY and CDR2 SVGAGI. The CDR3 DNA follows: TGTGCCAGCAGTCCAGGGGCAACTAATGAAAAACTGTTTTTT. This translates into CASSPGATNEKLFF.

This chain uses TRBV28 with TRBJ2-7, with 9 bases fitting TRBD2. The V segment lost 1 base and the J segment 4 bases; nucleotides outside the gene matches: 11. Germline CDR1 reads MDHEN; CDR2 reads SYDVKM. The CDR3 extends over 17 amino acids. The CDR3 sequence: CASSLFRAGGPPYEQYF. As DNA, the CDR3 is TGTGCCAGCAGTTTATTTCGAGCGGGGGGACCCCCGTACGAGCAGTACTTC.

This clone was seen only a few times. The chain combines TRBV4-3 with TRBJ2-1; 9 nucleotides agree with TRBD2. Per germline, CDR1 LGHNA and CDR2 YSLEER. The junction had 5 bases not matched to a gene; V was cut back by 4 bases and J by 4 bases. The CDR3 loop spans 15 amino acids. CDR3: CASSRLADSYNEQFF. The CDR3 nucleotides are TGCGCCAGCAGCCGACTAGCGGACTCGTACAATGAGCAGTTCTTC.

The V call is TRBV7-2, the J call TRBJ2-3; TRBD2 agrees at 9 bases. J was trimmed by 4 bases and V by 3 bases; bases with no gene match: 5. Germline values: CDR1 SGHTA, CDR2 FQGNSA. The CDR3 is 15 amino acids. CDR3 coding DNA: TGTGCCAGCAGCTTTAAGGCGGGGGGGGCAGATACGCAGTATTTT. Its protein is CASSFKAGGADTQYF.

V is TRBV7-9 and J is TRBJ2-7; maybe TRBD1 (6 bases). Trimming took off 5 bases at V and 2 bases at J, with 19 bases between the two ends. The CDR3 runs to 16 residues. The germline CDR1 and CDR2 sequences are SEHNR and FQNEAQ (reference sequence). CDR3 nucleotides: TGTGCCAGCAGCCATATGACAGGTAGTCGTCCCTACGAGCAGTACTTC. Its translation is CASSHMTGSRPYEQYF.

This chain links TRBV4-3 with TRBJ2-1; 14 nucleotides agree with TRBD2. CDR3 length: 19 residues. Germline CDR1 and CDR2: LGHNA and YSLEER. J gave up 2 bases and V 1 base, and 7 bases lay outside the gene matches. In DNA, the CDR3 is TGCGCCAGCAGCCAAGGGACTAGCGGGGGGAATCGGGCCTACAATGAGCAGTTCTTC. It translates to CASSQGTSGGNRAYNEQFF.

This chain uses TRBV5-1 with TRBJ2-7; tentatively, D is TRBD2 (6 bases). Trimming removed 1 base at V and 9 bases at J, with 11 bases between. CDR1 and CDR2 from the germline V gene are SGHRS and YFSETQ. CDR3 length: 12 amino acids. The CDR3 coding sequence is TGCGCCAGCAGCTTGTCGGGAGAGGGGCAGTACTTC. It is translated as CASSLSGEGQYF.

The chain combines TRBV2 with TRBJ2-7; D unclear. Germline V CDR1 and CDR2: SNHLY, FYNNEI. The length of the CDR3 is 12 residues. V lost 6 bases to trimming and J lost 3 bases, with 9 bases between them. CDR3 bases: TGTGCCAGCAGAAACACATACTACGAGCAGTACTTC. This translates into CASRNTYYEQYF.

The CDR3: CASSLPGQGGETQYF. The CDR3 DNA sequence: TGTGCCAGCAGCCTGCCGGGACAGGGGGGAGAGACCCAGTACTTC. J is TRBJ2-5 and V is TRBV5-4, with 11 bases fitting TRBD1. There are 15 residues in the CDR3. The J segment lost 4 bases and the V segment lost 4 bases, leaving 6 bases of the junction unmatched. Germline V gene sequence: CDR1 SGHNT, CDR2 YYREEE (reference sequence).

CDR3 nucleotides: TGTGCCAGCAGCGACGGGAGATCTACCTACGAGCAGTACTTC. As protein: CASSDGRSTYEQYF. J is TRBJ2-7 and V is TRBV6-1; TRBD2 might be the D (6 bases). This CDR3 has 14 residues. Trimming left V 6 bases short and J 2 bases short, with 14 bases between. The germline gives CDR1 MNHNS, CDR2 SASEGT.

J is TRBJ1-2 and V is TRBV30; D call uncertain. This CDR3 region has 13 residues. V shed 0 bases and J shed 4 bases, with 9 bases lying between them. Germline assignment: CDR1 GTSNPN and CDR2 SVGIG (reference sequence). The CDR3 is CAWSVPPVYGYTF. CDR3 coding DNA: TGTGCCTGGAGTGTTCCCCCAGTCTATGGCTACACCTTC.

This chain uses TRBV4-2 with TRBJ2-7, with D possibly being TRBD1 (6 bases). V shed 0 bases and J shed 3 bases, with 12 bases lying between them. Germline V gives CDR1 LGHNA, CDR2 YNFKEQ. The CDR3 covers 15 residues. The CDR3 coding sequence is TGTGCCAGCAGCCAAGATAGGAACAGGGTCTACGAGCAGTACTTC. Translation gives CASSQDRNRVYEQYF.

This chain connects TRBV11-3 to TRBJ2-3, with TRBD2 matching 11 bases. V lost 5 bases, J lost 1 base, and 14 bases stayed unmatched. CDR3 length: 19 amino acids. Germline V CDR1 and CDR2: SGHNT, YENEEA. CDR3 DNA sequence: TGTGCCAGCAGCCCGACGACTAGCGGGGCACTCTGGGGCACAGATACGCAGTATTTT. It encodes CASSPTTSGALWGTDTQYF.